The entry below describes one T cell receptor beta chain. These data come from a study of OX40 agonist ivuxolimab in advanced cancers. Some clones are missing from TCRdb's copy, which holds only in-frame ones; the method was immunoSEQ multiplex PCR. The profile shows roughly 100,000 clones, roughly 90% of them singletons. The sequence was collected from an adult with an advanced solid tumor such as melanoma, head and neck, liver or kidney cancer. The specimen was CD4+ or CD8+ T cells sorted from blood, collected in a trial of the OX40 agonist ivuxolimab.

The CDR3 region is CASSVGQIQETQYF. The CDR3 region has the DNA TGTGCCAGCAGTGTCGGACAGATACAAGAGACCCAGTACTTC. This sequence joins TRBV6-5 and TRBJ2-5; a weak D match, TRBD1 (6 bases). V was shortened by 5 bases and J by 2 bases, with 12 bases between the two germline ends. There are 14 residues in the CDR3. The germline V gene encodes CDR1 MNHEY and CDR2 SVGAGI.